These 2 T cell receptor beta chains were all obtained from the same sample, sequenced in a study of T cell responses to AZD1222 COVID-19 vaccine. Generated by immunoSEQ multiplex PCR, the TCRdb table keeps only in-frame clones and is missing some. The table has 180,000 or so clones, around 93% seen once; the top ten hold about 1%. This specimen consisted of peripheral blood, obtained 28 days after the second dose of the MenACWY control vaccine. These receptors all stem from an adult who received the MenACWY meningococcal vaccine as a control.

The count of this clone is one. V usage is TRBV6-5 and J usage is TRBJ1-5, with TRBD1 matching 10 bases. Germline values: CDR1 MNHEY, CDR2 SVGAGI. Trimming at V came to 0 bases and at J to 4 bases, leaving 0 bases not matched to a gene. The CDR3 spans 15 residues. CDR3 sequence reads: CASSYSGQGNQPQHF. The CDR3, as DNA: TGTGCCAGCAGTTACTCGGGACAGGGGAATCAGCCCCAGCATTTT.

J is TRBJ2-5 and V is TRBV19, with TRBD1 identical over 10 bases. Trimming took 5 bases from V and 3 from J; bases not matched to a gene: 9. The CDR3 spans 16 residues. From germline, CDR1 is LNHDA and CDR2 SQIVND (reference sequence). DNA of the CDR3: TGTGCCAGTAGTGAAATCCGGGACAGGGGAAAAGAGACCCAGTACTTC. Protein: CASSEIRDRGKETQYF.